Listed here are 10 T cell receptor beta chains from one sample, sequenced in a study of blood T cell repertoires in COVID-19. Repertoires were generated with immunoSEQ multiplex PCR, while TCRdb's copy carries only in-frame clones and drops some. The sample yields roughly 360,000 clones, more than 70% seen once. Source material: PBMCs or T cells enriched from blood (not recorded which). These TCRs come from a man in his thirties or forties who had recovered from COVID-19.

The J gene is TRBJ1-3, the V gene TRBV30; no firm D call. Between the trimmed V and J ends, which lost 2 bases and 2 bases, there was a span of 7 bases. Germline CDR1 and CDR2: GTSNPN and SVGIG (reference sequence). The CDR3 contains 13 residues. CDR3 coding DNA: TGTGCCTGGAGTCCTTCAGCTGGAAACACCATATATTTT. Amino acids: CAWSPSAGNTIYF.

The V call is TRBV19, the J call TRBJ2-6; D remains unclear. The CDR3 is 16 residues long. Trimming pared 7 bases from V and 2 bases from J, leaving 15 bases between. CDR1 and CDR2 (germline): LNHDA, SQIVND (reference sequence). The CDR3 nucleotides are TGTGCCAGTAACCTCGATGGGCCTACTGGGGCCAACGTCCTGACTTTC. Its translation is CASNLDGPTGANVLTF.

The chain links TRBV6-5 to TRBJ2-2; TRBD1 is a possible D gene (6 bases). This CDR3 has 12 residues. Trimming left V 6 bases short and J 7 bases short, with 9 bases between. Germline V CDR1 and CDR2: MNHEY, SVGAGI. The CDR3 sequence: CASSLQGGELFF. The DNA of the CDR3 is TGTGCCAGCAGCCTACAGGGCGGGGAGCTGTTTTTT.

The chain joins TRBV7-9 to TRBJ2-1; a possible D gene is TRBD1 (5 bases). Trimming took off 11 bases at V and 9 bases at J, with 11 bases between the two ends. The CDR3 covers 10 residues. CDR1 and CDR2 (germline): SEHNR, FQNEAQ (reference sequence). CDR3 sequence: CASQRGEQFF. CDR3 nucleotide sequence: TGTGCCTCCCAAAGGGGTGAGCAGTTCTTC.

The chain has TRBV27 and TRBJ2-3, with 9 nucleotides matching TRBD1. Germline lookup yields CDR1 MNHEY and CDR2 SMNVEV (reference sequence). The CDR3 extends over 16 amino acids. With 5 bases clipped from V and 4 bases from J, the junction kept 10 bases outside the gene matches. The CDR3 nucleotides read TGTGCCAGCAGTCTCACAGGGGGCGCGATTGCAGATACGCAGTATTTT. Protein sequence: CASSLTGGAIADTQYF.

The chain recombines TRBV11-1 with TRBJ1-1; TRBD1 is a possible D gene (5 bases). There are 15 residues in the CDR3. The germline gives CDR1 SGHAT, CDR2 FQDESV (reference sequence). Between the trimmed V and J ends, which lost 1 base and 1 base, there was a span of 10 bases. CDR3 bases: TGTGCCAGCAGCTTAGGGGCCAGGGCGAACACTGAAGCTTTCTTT. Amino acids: CASSLGARANTEAFF.

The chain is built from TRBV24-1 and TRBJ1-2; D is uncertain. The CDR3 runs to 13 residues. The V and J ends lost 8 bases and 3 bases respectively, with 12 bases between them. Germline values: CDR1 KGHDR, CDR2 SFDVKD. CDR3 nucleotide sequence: TGTGCCACCAATGGGCCCCCTGACTATGGCTACACCTTC. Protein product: CATNGPPDYGYTF.

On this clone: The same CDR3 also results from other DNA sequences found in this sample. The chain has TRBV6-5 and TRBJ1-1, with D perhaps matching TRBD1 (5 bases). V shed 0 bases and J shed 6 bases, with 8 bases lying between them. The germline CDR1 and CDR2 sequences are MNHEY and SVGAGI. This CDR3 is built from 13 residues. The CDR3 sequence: CASSYSSGSEAFF. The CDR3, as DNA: TGTGCCAGCAGTTACTCGTCAGGGTCTGAAGCTTTCTTT.

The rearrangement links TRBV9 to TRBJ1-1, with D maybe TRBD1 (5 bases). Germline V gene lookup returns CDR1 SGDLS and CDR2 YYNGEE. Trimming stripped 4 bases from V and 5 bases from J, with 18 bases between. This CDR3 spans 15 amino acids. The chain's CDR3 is CASSPTVSPVTEAFF. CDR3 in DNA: TGTGCCAGCAGCCCGACAGTATCGCCGGTTACTGAAGCTTTCTTT.

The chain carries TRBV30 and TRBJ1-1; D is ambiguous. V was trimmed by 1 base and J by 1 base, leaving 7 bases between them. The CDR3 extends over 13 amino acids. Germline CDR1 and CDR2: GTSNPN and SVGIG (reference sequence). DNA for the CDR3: TGTGCCTGGAGTGGACATCAGAACACTGAAGCTTTCTTT. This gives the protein CAWSGHQNTEAFF.